One and the same sample provided the 17 T cell receptor beta chains below, sequenced in a study of CD8+ T cells in alopecia areata. Isolated RNA was reverse transcribed into cDNA used as the sequencing template. Using immunoSEQ multiplex PCR, the repertoire was profiled, and TCRdb retains in-frame clones only, with some absent. The sample has 65,000 to 70,000 clones; roughly 57% are singletons. Source: CD8+ T cells sorted from blood, taken at week 0. The receptors shown here come from a human donor with alopecia areata.

This clone was recorded once. The rearrangement joins TRBV5-1 to TRBJ2-3; the D is unclear. The V end was cut by 0 bases, the J end by 0 bases, with 8 bases between. The CDR3 is 15 residues long. CDR1 is SGHRS, CDR2 YFSETQ, per germline. The CDR3 nucleotides read TGCGCCAGCAGCTTGGGGACGGCGAGCACAGATACGCAGTATTTT. It specifies CASSLGTASTDTQYF.

The chain recombines TRBV29-1 with TRBJ2-7, with D unresolved. CDR1 and CDR2 (germline): SQVTM, ANQGSEA. V was shortened by 4 bases and J by 2 bases, with 12 bases between the two germline ends. The CDR3 is 13 amino acids. The CDR3 bases are TGCAGCGTTGTATCCGAGGTCACCTACGAGCAGTACTTC. It yields the protein CSVVSEVTYEQYF.

This sequence joins TRBV27 and TRBJ2-7; the match to TRBD1 covers 8 bases. CDR1 is MNHEY and CDR2 is SMNVEV in the germline V gene (reference sequence). V lost 0 bases to trimming and J lost 3 bases; unmatched junction nucleotides: 4. The CDR3 is 15 amino acids. CDR3 bases: TGTGCCAGCAGTTTATCTTGGACAGGGAACTACGAGCAGTACTTC. Amino acid sequence: CASSLSWTGNYEQYF.

This clone came up a few times. The chain combines TRBV29-1 with TRBJ2-1; 9 nucleotides match TRBD2. With 2 bases clipped from V and 0 bases from J, the junction kept 5 bases outside the gene matches. Germline assignment: CDR1 SQVTM and CDR2 ANQGSEA. CDR3 length equals 16 residues. CDR3 bases: TGCAGCGTTGAAAGGGCGGGAGGGAGCTCCTACAATGAGCAGTTCTTC. Translated: CSVERAGGSSYNEQFF.

With respect to this clone: One end of the junction varies from germline; a read error may be responsible. V and J are TRBV13 and TRBJ2-7, with D perhaps TRBD1 (5 bases). Looked up from germline, CDR1 is PRHDT and CDR2 is FYEKMQ (reference sequence). This CDR3 is 14 amino acids long. The CDR3 nucleotides are TGTGCCAGCAGCTTTGGGCAGGGTAGCTACAAGCAGTACTTC. Its translation is CASSFGQGSYKQYF.

V and J are TRBV30 and TRBJ1-1, with 7 bases lining up with TRBD1. Germline V gene data show CDR1 as GTSNPN and CDR2 as SVGIG (reference sequence). The CDR3 runs to 15 residues. V shed 1 base and J 5 bases; nucleotides not matched to a gene: 10. The CDR3 is CAWSGGGGEGTEAFF. Written as DNA, the CDR3 is TGTGCCTGGAGTGGAGGAGGGGGCGAAGGGACTGAAGCTTTCTTT.

The chain links TRBV4-3 to TRBJ2-1; 7 positions agree with TRBD2. Germline V gives CDR1 LGHNA, CDR2 YSLEER. V was pared by 3 bases and J by 1 base, with 0 bases of the junction left unmatched. This CDR3 contains 14 residues. CDR3 sequence: CASSQGGSYNEQFF. In nucleotides, the CDR3 is TGCGCCAGCAGCCAGGGGGGGTCCTACAATGAGCAGTTCTTC.

The chain is built from TRBV15 and TRBJ2-4; D not resolved. V shed 0 bases and J shed 0 bases, with 12 bases lying between them. Germline V lookup: CDR1 LNHNV, CDR2 YYDKDF (reference sequence). This CDR3 contains 17 residues. The CDR3 protein is CATSRETRKAAKNIQYF. In nucleotides, the CDR3 is TGTGCCACCAGCAGAGAGACACGAAAGGCAGCCAAAAACATTCAGTACTTC. Filled out from reference TRBV15 and TRBJ2-4, the complete variable domain reads DAMVIQNPRYQVTQFGKPVTLSCSQTLNHNVMYWYQQKSSQAPKLLFHYYDKDFNNEADTPDNFQSRRPNTSFCFLDIRSPGLGDTAMYLCATSRETRKAAKNIQYFGAGTRLSVL.

In this sample, this clone turned up a few times. This sequence joins TRBV30 and TRBJ2-3; no reliable D call. Germline-derived CDR1 and CDR2 are GTSNPN and SVGIG (reference sequence). Trimming cost V 5 bases and J 0 bases, with 12 bases left between them. The CDR3 is made up of 14 amino acids. The DNA for the CDR3 is TGTGCCTGGCGTCCCGGGTTGAGCACAGATACGCAGTATTTT. It specifies CAWRPGLSTDTQYF.

This clone was found a few times. The genes are TRBV30 and TRBJ1-4; D might be TRBD1 (5 bases). The V gene lost 5 bases and the J gene lost 4 bases, with 17 bases spanning the gap. Germline lookup yields CDR1 GTSNPN and CDR2 SVGIG (reference sequence). The length of the CDR3 is 15 residues. CDR3 in amino acids: CAWDYTGPLNEKLFF. The CDR3 bases are TGTGCCTGGGATTACACGGGACCGCTTAATGAAAAACTGTTTTTT.

This clone appeared a single time. The chain links TRBV30 to TRBJ1-2; D might be TRBD1 (5 bases). Trimming left V 0 bases short and J 4 bases short, with 9 bases between. The CDR3 sequence is 13 residues long. Germline V gene data show CDR1 as GTSNPN and CDR2 as SVGIG (reference sequence). Here the CDR3 reads CAWSVVGVYGYTF. The CDR3 DNA sequence: TGTGCCTGGAGTGTAGTGGGGGTCTATGGCTACACCTTC.

DNA of the CDR3: TGTGCCAGCAGCCAATCCACCGGCAGGAAAAACATTCAGTACTTC. It encodes CASSQSTGRKNIQYF. V and J are TRBV14 and TRBJ2-4; the D is unclear. The CDR3 is made up of 15 amino acids. The V gene lost 2 bases and the J gene lost 4 bases, with 12 bases spanning the gap. CDR1 and CDR2 from the germline V gene are SGHDN and FVKESK.

There are a few counts of this clone. The V gene is TRBV7-8, the J gene TRBJ1-1, with a possible D match to TRBD1 (6 bases). V was trimmed by 1 base and J by 1 base, leaving 7 bases between them. The V gene's germline CDR1 is SGHVS and CDR2 FQNEAQ. The CDR3 covers 14 residues. Here the CDR3 reads CASSLGTANTEAFF. Written as DNA, the CDR3 is TGTGCCAGCAGCTTAGGGACAGCGAACACTGAAGCTTTCTTT.

The chain carries TRBV5-6 and TRBJ2-2, with D unresolved. This CDR3 comprises 17 residues. Germline V gene sequence: CDR1 SGHDT, CDR2 YYEEEE. V dropped 2 bases and J dropped 1 base, with 15 bases sitting between them. CDR3 region: CASSLLPAVLNTGELFF. The CDR3 nucleotides are TGTGCCAGCAGCTTACTCCCGGCCGTTCTGAACACCGGGGAGCTGTTTTTT.

V is TRBV5-6 and J is TRBJ2-7; perhaps TRBD1 as D (6 bases). This CDR3 spans 13 amino acids. The germline V and J ends were trimmed by 3 bases and 7 bases, with 14 bases remaining between them. Germline loops: CDR1 SGHDT, CDR2 YYEEEE. The CDR3 DNA sequence: TGTGCCAGCAGCTCGACAGGTTTAGGAGAGCAGTACTTC. It specifies CASSSTGLGEQYF.

The rearrangement uses TRBV7-6 and TRBJ2-7; possibly TRBD1 or TRBD2 for D (6 bases each). This CDR3 spans 15 amino acids. Germline V gene sequence: CDR1 SGHVS, CDR2 FNYEAQ. Trimming cost V 2 bases and J 3 bases, with 14 bases left between them. The CDR3 DNA reads TGTGCCAGCAGCTTATTCTCGGGGGCCCGCTACGAGCAGTACTTC. Encoded protein: CASSLFSGARYEQYF.

In its sample, this clone was seen a few times. V is TRBV9 and J is TRBJ2-3; TRBD1 aligns across 11 bases. With 3 bases clipped from V and 2 bases from J, the junction kept 5 bases outside the gene matches. The germline V gene has CDR1 SGDLS and CDR2 YYNGEE. The CDR3 contains 16 residues. The CDR3 coding sequence is TGTGCCAGCAGCGAGGGGACAGGGGGATCCACAGATACGCAGTATTTT. Translated: CASSEGTGGSTDTQYF.